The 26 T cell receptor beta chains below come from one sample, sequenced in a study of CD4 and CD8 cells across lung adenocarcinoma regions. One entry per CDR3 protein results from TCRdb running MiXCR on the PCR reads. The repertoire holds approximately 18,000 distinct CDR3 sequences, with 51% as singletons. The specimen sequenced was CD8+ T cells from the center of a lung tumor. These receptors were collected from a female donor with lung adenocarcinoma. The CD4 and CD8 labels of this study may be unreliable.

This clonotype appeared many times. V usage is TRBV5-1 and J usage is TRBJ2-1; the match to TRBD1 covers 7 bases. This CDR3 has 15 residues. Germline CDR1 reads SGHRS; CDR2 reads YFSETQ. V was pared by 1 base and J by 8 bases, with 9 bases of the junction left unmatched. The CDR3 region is CASSLTVQGVDEQFF. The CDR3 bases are TGCGCCAGCAGCTTGACTGTCCAGGGGGTCGATGAGCAGTTCTTC.

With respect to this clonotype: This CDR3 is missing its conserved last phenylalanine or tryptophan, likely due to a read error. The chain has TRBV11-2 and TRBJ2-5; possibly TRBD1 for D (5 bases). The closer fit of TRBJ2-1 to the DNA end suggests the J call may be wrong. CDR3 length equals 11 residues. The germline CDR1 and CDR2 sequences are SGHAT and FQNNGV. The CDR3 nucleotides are TGTGCCAGCAGCACAGGAGCGACCCAGTTCTTG. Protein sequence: CASSTGATQFL.

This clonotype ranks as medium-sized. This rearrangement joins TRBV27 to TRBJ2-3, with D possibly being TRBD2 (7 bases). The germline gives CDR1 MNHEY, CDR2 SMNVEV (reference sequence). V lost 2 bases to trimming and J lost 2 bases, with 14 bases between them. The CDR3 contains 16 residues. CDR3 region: CASSLVAGALTDTQYF. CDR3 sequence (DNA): TGTGCCAGCAGTTTAGTGGCGGGGGCGCTCACAGATACGCAGTATTTT.

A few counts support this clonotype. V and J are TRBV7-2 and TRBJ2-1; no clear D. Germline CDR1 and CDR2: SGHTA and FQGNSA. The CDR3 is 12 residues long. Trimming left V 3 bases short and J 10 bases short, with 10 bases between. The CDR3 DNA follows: TGTGCCAGCAGCTTCGGGTTTCAGGAGCAGTTCTTC. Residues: CASSFGFQEQFF. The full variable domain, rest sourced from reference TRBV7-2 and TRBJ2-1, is GAGVSQSPSNKVTEKGKDVELRCDPISGHTALYWYRQSLGQGLEFLIYFQGNSAPDKSGLPSDRFSAERTGGSVSTLTIQRTQQEDSAVYLCASSFGFQEQFFGPGTRLTVL.

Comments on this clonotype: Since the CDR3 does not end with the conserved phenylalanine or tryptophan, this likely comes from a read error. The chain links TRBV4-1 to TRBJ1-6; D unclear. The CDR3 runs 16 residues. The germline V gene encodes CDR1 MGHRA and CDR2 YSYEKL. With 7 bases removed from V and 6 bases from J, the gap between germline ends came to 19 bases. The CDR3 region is CASTRSPKISNSPLHL. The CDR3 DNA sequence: TGCGCCAGCACTAGGTCGCCGAAGATCAGTAATTCACCCCTCCACCTT.

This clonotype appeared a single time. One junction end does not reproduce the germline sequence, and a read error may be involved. The CDR3 sequence: CASTSWGQRGTDTQYF. The CDR3 DNA is TGTGCCAGCACCTCTTGGGGGCAGAGAGGCACAGATACGCAGTATTTC. The chain uses TRBV27 and TRBJ2-3; D is possibly TRBD1 (6 bases). The CDR3 spans 16 residues. The germline V gene has CDR1 MNHEY and CDR2 SMNVEV (reference sequence).

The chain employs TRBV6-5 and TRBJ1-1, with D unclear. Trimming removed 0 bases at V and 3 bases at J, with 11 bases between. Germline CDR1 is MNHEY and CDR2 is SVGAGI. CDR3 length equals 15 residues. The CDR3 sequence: CASSYSAPADTEAFF. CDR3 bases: TGTGCCAGCAGTTACTCAGCGCCGGCCGACACTGAAGCTTTCTTT.

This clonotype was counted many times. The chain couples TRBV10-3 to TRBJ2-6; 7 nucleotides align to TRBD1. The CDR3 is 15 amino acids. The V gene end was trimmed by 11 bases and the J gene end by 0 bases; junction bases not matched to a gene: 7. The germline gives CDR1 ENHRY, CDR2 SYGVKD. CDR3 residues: CAARDSGSGANVLTF. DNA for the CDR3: TGTGCCGCCCGGGACAGCGGCTCTGGGGCCAACGTCCTGACTTTC.

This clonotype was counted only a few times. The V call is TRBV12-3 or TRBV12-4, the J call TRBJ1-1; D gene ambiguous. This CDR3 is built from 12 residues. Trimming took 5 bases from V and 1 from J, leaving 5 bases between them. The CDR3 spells CASSRGNTEAFF. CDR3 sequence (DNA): TGTGCCAGCAGTAGAGGGAACACTGAAGCTTTCTTT.

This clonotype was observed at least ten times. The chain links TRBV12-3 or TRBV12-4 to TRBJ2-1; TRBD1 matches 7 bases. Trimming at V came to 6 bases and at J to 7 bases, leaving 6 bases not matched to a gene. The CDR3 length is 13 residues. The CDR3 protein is CASRRGQWNEQFF. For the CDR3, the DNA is TGTGCCAGCAGACGGGGACAGTGGAATGAGCAGTTCTTC.

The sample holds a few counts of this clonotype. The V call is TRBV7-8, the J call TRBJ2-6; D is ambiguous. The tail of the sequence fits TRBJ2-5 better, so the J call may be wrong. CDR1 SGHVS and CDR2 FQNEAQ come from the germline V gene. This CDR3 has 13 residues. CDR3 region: CASSFVRRETQYF. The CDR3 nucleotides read TGTGCCAGCAGCTTTGTGCGAAGGGAGACCCAGTACTTC.

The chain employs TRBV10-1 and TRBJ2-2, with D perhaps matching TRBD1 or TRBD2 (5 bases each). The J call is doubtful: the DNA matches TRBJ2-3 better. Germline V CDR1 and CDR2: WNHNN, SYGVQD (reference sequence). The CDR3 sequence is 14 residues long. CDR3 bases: TGCGCCAGTTCGAGGGGTCAGGGTACCGGGGCGCAGTATTTT. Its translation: CASSRGQGTGAQYF.

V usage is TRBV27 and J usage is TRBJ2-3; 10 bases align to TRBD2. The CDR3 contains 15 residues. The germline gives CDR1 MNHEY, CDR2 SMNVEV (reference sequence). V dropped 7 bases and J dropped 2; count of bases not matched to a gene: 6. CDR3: CASTLAGTSTDTQYF. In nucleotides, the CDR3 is TGTGCCAGCACACTAGCGGGAACTTCCACAGATACGCAGTATTTT.

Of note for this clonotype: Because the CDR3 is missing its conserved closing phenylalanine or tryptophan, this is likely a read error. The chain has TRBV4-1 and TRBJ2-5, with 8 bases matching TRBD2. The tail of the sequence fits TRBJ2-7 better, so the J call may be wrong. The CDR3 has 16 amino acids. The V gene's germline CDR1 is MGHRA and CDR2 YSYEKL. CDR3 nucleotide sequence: TGCGCCAGCAGCCAAGGGGGGACTAGGGGATACTACGAGCAGTACTCC. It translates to CASSQGGTRGYYEQYS.

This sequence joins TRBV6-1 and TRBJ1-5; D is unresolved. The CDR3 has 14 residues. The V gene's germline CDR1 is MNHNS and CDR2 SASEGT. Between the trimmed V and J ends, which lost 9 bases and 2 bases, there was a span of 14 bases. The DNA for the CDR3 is TGTGCCAGTGATATATATGGGGGCAATCAGCCCCAGCATTTT. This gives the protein CASDIYGGNQPQHF.

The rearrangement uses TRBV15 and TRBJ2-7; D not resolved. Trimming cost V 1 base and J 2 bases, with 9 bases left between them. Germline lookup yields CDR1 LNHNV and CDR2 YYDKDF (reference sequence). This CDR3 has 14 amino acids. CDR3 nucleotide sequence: TGTGCCACCAGCAGAGCTCAGGCTGCCTACGAGCAGTACTTC. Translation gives CATSRAQAAYEQYF.

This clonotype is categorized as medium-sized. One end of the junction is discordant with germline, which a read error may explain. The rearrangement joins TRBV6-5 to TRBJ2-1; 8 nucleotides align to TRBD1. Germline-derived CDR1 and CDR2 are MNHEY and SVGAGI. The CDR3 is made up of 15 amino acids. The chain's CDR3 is CASSYTGQARAGVGF. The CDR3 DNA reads TGTGCCAGCAGTTACACGGGACAGGCTCGGGCGGGTGTGGGCTTC.

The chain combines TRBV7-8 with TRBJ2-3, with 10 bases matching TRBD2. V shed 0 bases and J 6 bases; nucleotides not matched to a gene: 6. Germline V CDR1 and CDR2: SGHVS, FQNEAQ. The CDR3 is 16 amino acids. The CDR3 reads CASSLAALAGVDTQYF. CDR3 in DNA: TGTGCCAGCAGCTTAGCGGCGCTAGCGGGAGTTGATACGCAGTATTTT.

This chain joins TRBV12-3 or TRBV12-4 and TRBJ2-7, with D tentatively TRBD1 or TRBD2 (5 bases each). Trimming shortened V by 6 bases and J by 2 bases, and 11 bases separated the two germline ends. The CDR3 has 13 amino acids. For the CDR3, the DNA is TGTGCCAGCAGAGGGGACGGAACCTACGAGCAGTACTTC. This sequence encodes CASRGDGTYEQYF.

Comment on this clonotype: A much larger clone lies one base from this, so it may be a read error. This CDR3 is CASSYSSGTGGNEQYF. Here the CDR3 DNA reads TGTGCCAGCAGTTACTCGTCCGGGACAGGGGGCAATGAGCAGTACTTC. The chain carries TRBV6-5 and TRBJ2-4, with TRBD1 matching over 12 bases. CDR3 length: 16 residues. Losses at the gene ends were 0 bases for V and 13 bases for J; bases not matched to a gene: 10. Germline V lookup: CDR1 MNHEY, CDR2 SVGAGI.

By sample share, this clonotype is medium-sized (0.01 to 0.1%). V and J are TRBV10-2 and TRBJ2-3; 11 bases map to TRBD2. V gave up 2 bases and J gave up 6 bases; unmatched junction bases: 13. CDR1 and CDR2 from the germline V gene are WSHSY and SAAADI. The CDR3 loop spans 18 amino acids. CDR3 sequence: CASSEPRGTSGDGDTQYF. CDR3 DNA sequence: TGCGCCAGCAGTGAGCCCCGTGGGACTAGCGGCGATGGGGATACGCAGTATTTT.

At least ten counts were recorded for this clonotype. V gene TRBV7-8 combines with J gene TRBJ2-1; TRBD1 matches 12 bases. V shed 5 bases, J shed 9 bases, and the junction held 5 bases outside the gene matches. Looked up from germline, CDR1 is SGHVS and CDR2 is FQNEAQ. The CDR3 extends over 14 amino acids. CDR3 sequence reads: CASSPGQGAGEQFF. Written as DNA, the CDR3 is TGTGCCAGCAGCCCGGGACAGGGGGCAGGTGAGCAGTTCTTC.

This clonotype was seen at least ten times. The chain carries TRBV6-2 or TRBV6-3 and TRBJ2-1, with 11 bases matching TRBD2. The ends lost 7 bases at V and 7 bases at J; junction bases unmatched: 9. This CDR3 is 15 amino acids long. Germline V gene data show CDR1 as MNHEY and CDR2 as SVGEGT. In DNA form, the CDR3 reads TGTGCCAGCATCCCTCTAGCGGGGGGCAGGAATGAGCAGTTCTTC. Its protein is CASIPLAGGRNEQFF.

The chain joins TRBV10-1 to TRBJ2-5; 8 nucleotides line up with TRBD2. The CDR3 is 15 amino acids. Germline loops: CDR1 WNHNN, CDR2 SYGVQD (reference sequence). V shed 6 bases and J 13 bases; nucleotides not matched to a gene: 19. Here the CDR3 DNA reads TGCGCCAGCAGCCATTACACTAGCGGAGGTCGGAACAGGTACTTC. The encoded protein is CASSHYTSGGRNRYF.

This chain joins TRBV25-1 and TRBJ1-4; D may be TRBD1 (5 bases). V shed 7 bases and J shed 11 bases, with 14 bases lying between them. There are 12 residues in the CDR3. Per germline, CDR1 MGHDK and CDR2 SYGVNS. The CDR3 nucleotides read TGTGCCAGCACTGGGTTGGGGCGTAAACTGTTTTTT. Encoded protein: CASTGLGRKLFF.

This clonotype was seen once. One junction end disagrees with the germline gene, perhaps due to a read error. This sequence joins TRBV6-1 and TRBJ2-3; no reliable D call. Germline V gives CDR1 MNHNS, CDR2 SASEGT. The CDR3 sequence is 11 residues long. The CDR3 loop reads CGSSDRETQYF. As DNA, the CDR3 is TGTGGCAGCAGTGACCGAGAGACGCAGTATTTT.